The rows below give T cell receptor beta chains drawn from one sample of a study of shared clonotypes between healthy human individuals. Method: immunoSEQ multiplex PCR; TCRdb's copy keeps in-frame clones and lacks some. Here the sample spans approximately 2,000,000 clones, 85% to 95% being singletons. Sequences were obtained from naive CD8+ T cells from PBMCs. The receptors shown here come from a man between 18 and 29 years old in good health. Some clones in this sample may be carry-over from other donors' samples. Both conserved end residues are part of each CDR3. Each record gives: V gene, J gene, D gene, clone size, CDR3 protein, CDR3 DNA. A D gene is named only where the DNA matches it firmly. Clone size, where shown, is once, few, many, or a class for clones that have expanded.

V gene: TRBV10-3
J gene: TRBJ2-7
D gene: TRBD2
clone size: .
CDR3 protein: CAISEITSGSYEQYF
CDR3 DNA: TGTGCCATCAGTGAGATTACTAGCGGGAGTTACGAGCAGTACTTC

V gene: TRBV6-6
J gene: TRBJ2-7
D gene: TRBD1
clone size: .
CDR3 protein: CASSYSPTGSSYEQYF
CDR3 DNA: TGTGCCAGCAGTTACTCTCCGACAGGGTCCTCCTACGAGCAGTACTTC

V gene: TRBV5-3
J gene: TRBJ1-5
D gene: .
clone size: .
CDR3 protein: CARSLWRGSNQPQHF
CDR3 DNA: TGTGCCAGAAGCCTGTGGAGAGGCAGCAATCAGCCCCAGCATTTT

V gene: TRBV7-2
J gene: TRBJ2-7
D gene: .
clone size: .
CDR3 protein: CASSSLLGAQYF
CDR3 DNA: TGTGCCAGCAGCTCTCTCCTGGGGGCGCAGTACTTC

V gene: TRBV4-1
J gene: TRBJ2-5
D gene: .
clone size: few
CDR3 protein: CASSQSGLKETQYF
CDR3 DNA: TGCGCCAGCAGCCAATCCGGACTGAAGGAGACCCAGTACTTC

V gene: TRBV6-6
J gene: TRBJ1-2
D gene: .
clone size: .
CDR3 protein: CASSHPGNPFNYGYTF
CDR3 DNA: TGTGCCAGCAGCCATCCTGGGAACCCCTTTAACTATGGCTACACCTTC

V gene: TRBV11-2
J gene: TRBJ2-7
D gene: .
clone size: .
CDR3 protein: CASSLRGNSYEQYF
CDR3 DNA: TGTGCCAGCAGCTTAAGGGGGAACTCCTACGAGCAGTACTTC

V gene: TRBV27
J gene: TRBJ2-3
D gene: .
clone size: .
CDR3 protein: CASSLLLGTDTQYF
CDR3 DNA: TGTGCCAGCAGTTTATTGCTGGGCACAGATACGCAGTATTTT

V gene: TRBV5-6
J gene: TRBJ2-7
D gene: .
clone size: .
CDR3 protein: CASSENRVHYEQYF
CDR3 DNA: TGTGCCAGCAGCGAGAATAGGGTCCACTACGAGCAGTACTTC

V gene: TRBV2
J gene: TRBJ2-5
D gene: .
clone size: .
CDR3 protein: CASTLRGGETQYF
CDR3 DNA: TGTGCCAGCACCTTAAGAGGCGGAGAGACCCAGTACTTC

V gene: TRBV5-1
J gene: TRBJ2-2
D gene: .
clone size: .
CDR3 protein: CASSPKGGSIPLTNTGELFF
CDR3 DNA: TGCGCCAGCAGCCCCAAGGGTGGGAGTATACCCCTGACGAACACCGGGGAGCTGTTTTTT

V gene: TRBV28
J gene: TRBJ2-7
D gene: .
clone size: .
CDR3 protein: CASSFNEGSYEQYF
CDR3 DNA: TGTGCCAGCAGTTTTAATGAGGGGTCCTACGAGCAGTACTTC

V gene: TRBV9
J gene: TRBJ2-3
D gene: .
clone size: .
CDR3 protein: CASSVEGTQYF
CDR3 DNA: TGTGCCAGCAGCGTAGAGGGGACGCAGTATTTT

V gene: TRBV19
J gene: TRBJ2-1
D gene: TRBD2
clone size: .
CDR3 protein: CASSGGLAGDNEQFF
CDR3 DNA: TGTGCCAGTAGTGGGGGACTAGCGGGAGACAATGAGCAGTTCTTC

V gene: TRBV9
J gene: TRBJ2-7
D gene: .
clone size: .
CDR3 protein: CASSQGSSVEYEQYF
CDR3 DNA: TGTGCCAGCAGTCAAGGGTCTAGCGTCGAATACGAGCAGTACTTC

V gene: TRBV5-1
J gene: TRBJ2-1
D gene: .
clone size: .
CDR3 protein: CASSLVGFRDEQFF
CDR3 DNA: TGCGCCAGCAGCTTGGTTGGGTTCCGCGATGAGCAGTTCTTC

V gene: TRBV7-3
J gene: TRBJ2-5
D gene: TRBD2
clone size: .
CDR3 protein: CASSLSGTSGETQYF
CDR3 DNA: TGTGCCAGCAGCTTATCCGGGACTAGCGGGGAGACCCAGTACTTC

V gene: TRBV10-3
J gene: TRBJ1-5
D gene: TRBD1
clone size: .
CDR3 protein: CAISDQTGVNQPQHF
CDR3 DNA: TGTGCCATCAGTGACCAGACAGGGGTCAATCAGCCCCAGCATTTT

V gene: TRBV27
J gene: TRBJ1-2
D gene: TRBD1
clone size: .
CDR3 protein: CASRGGTGSYGYTF
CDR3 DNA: TGTGCCAGCAGGGGGGGGACAGGGTCCTATGGCTACACCTTC

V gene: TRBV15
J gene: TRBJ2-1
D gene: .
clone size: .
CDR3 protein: CATSRGRSSYNEQFF
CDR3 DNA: TGTGCCACCAGCAGGGGGAGGAGCTCCTACAATGAGCAGTTCTTC

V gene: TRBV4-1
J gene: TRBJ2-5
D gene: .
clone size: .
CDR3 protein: CASSQGASEETQYF
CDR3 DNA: TGCGCCAGCAGCCAAGGTGCAAGTGAAGAGACCCAGTACTTC

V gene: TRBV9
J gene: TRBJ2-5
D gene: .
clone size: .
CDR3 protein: CASSVDRVRPETQYF
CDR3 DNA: TGTGCCAGCAGCGTCGATCGTGTACGTCCAGAGACCCAGTACTTC

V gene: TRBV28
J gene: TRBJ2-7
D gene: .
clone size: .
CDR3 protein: CASTLGRGFTYEQYF
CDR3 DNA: TGTGCCAGCACCCTCGGGCGGGGTTTTACCTACGAGCAGTACTTC

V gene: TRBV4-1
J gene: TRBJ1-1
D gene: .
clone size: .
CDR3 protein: CASSPQPGGTEAFF
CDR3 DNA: TGCGCCAGCAGCCCGCAGCCGGGGGGGACTGAAGCTTTCTTT

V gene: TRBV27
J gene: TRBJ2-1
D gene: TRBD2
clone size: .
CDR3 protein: CASSLILAGGFTEQFF
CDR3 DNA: TGTGCCAGCAGTTTGATCCTAGCGGGAGGATTCACTGAGCAGTTCTTC

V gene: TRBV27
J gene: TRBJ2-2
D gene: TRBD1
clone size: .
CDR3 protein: CASSSRTGGNTGELFF
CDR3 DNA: TGTGCCAGCAGTTCTAGGACAGGGGGAAACACCGGGGAGCTGTTTTTT

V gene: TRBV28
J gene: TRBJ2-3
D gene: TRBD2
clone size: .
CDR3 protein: CASSLRLAGVPDSTDTQYF
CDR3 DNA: TGTGCCAGCAGTCTCCGACTAGCGGGAGTCCCAGATAGCACAGATACGCAGTATTTT

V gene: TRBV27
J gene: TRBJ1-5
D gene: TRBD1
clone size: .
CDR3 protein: CASSPRQGPPQHF
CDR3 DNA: TGTGCCAGCAGTCCCCGACAGGGTCCGCCCCAGCATTTT

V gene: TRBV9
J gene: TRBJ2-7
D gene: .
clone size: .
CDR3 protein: CASSVAAQGGREQYF
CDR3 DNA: TGTGCCAGCAGCGTAGCTGCTCAGGGTGGTCGGGAGCAGTACTTC

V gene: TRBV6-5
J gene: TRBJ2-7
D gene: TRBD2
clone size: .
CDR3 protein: CAIRRTSGSSYEQYF
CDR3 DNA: TGTGCCATCAGGAGGACTAGCGGAAGCTCCTACGAGCAGTACTTC

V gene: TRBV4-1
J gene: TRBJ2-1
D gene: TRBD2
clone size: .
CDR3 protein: CASSQEGGVTSFYDEQFF
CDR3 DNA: TGCGCCAGCAGCCAAGAAGGTGGCGTGACTAGCTTTTACGATGAGCAGTTCTTC